This TCR beta chain was identified in a study of cytomegalovirus exposure and HLA in healthy donors. For this clone: The antigen remains undetermined.

Profiled with immunoSEQ multiplex PCR; TCRdb holds only in-frame clones, not every one. This table has some 160,000 clones, around 90% appearing once. V lost 2 bases to trimming and J lost 3 bases, with 8 bases between them. Germline CDR1 and CDR2: LNHNV and YYDKDF (reference sequence). This CDR3 spans 14 amino acids. Study-wide results and caveats: Cytomegalovirus association was assigned to about 150 TCR beta chains. According to reports, the classifier identified cytomegalovirus status with high specificity and sensitivity.

What was sequenced was PBMCs. The chain joins TRBV15 to TRBJ1-5, with unresolved D. The sequence was collected from a man aged 18 to 30 in good health and CMV-seronegative. The CDR3 here is CATSRQDSNQPQHF. CDR3 nucleotide sequence: TGTGCCACCAGCAGACAGGATTCCAATCAGCCCCAGCATTTT.